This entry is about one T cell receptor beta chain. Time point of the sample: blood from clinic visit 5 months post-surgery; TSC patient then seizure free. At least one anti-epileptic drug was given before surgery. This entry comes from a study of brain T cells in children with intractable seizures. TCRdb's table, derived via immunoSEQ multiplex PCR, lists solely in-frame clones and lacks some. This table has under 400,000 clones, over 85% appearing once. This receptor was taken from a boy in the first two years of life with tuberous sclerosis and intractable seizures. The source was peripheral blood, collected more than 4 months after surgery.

CDR3: CASSFGSPSGNTIYF. The CDR3 DNA sequence: TGTGCCAGCAGCTTTGGAAGCCCCTCGGGAAACACCATATATTTT. The chain links TRBV5-5 to TRBJ1-3; D gene unclear. Germline CDR1 SGHKS, CDR2 YYEKEE (reference sequence). The V end was cut by 2 bases, the J end by 4 bases, with 13 bases between. CDR3 size: 15 residues.